Following are 5 T cell receptor beta chains from one sample sequenced in a study of T-cell reconstitution after alpha-beta-depleted transplantation in children. Unique molecular identifiers tagged the TCRbeta library. Each CDR3 protein is one row after TCRdb ran MiXCR on the PCR reads. Of fewer than 250,000 distinct CDR3 sequences detected, about a sixth appear once; the ten largest clones hold 43%. This specimen was PBMCs, mostly from graft donor cells, taken 360 days after TCRalphabeta/CD19-depleted stem cell transplant. All receptors derive from a male patient aged 2-9 years who had a stem cell transplant for acute lymphoblastic leukemia, so the T cells may come from the graft donor.

V usage is TRBV15 and J usage is TRBJ2-1; D is ambiguous. CDR3 length: 14 residues. In germline, CDR1 is LNHNV, CDR2 YYDKDF (reference sequence). V shed 5 bases and J shed 0 bases, with 8 bases lying between them. The CDR3 here is CATSDQSSYNEQFF. For the CDR3, the DNA is TGTGCCACCAGCGATCAAAGCTCCTACAATGAGCAGTTCTTC. The variable domain in full, with the rest retrieved from reference TRBV15 and TRBJ2-1, is DAMVIQNPRYQVTQFGKPVTLSCSQTLNHNVMYWYQQKSSQAPKLLFHYYDKDFNNEADTPDNFQSRRPNTSFCFLDIRSPGLGDTAMYLCATSDQSSYNEQFFGPGTRLTVL.

The sample holds a few counts of this clonotype. V and J are TRBV11-2 and TRBJ2-7, with 8 nucleotides matching TRBD1. Germline CDR1 is SGHAT and CDR2 is FQNNGV. The V segment lost 6 bases and the J segment 7 bases; nucleotides outside the gene matches: 17. This CDR3 has 16 residues. CDR3 nucleotide sequence: TGTGCCAGCAGACACCCCCGGACAGGGATCCCCGGGGAGCAGTACTTC. Translated: CASRHPRTGIPGEQYF. The full variable domain, in which reference TRBV11-2 and TRBJ2-7 provide the parts outside the CDR3, is EAGVAQSPRYKIIEKRQSVAFWCNPISGHATLYWYQQILGQGPKLLIQFQNNGVVDDSQLPKDRFSAERLKGVDSTLKIQPAKLEDSAVYLCASRHPRTGIPGEQYFGPGTRLTVT.

The V gene is TRBV6-2 or TRBV6-3, the J gene TRBJ2-2; D remains ambiguous. Germline assignment: CDR1 MNHEY and CDR2 SVGEGT. This CDR3 is built from 15 residues. V lost 6 bases and J lost 0, with 11 bases in between. The CDR3 DNA is TGTGCCAGCAGATACGGATTGACGAACACCGGGGAGCTGTTTTTT. Translating it yields CASRYGLTNTGELFF.

Note on this clonotype: The CDR3 end shows no conserved phenylalanine or tryptophan, and so a read error is likely. The chain couples TRBV24-1 to TRBJ2-1; 10 nucleotides agree with TRBD1. Germline V gives CDR1 KGHDR, CDR2 SFDVKD. V lost 1 base, J lost 8 bases, and 7 bases stayed unmatched. The CDR3 loop spans 16 amino acids. The chain's CDR3 is CATSDFRDRGGDEQFY. CDR3 in DNA: TGTGCCACCAGTGATTTCCGGGACAGGGGAGGAGATGAGCAGTTCTAC.

This sequence joins TRBV5-5 and TRBJ1-2; D ambiguous. Trimming removed 2 bases at V and 3 bases at J, with 8 bases between. The length of the CDR3 is 13 residues. The germline gives CDR1 SGHKS, CDR2 YYEKEE (reference sequence). CDR3 loop: CASSFNGDYGYTF. CDR3 bases: TGTGCCAGCAGCTTCAACGGGGACTATGGCTACACCTTC.